The clone carrying this T cell receptor (beta chain) came up many times. Its antigen is unknown. The sample belongs to a study of identical twins. Broader study findings: Memory repertoires lacked the insertion deficit that abundant cord blood beta clonotypes showed.

One entry per CDR3 protein, called by TCRdb with MiXCR from the 5' RACE reads. The sample shows 270,000 or so distinct CDR3 sequences, approximately 8.6% of them seen only once. Trimming shortened V by 2 bases and J by 0 bases, and 7 bases separated the two germline ends. This CDR3 has 15 amino acids. Germline V lookup: CDR1 LNHNV, CDR2 YYDKDF (reference sequence). This sample also appeared in a second study, on yellow fever vaccine responses in identical twins.

The sequenced material came from CD8+ T cells sorted from blood. The receptor was isolated from a young woman in good health. The rearrangement uses TRBV15 and TRBJ2-2, with D unclear. CDR3 in DNA: TGTGCCACCAGCAGAACCTGGTCGAACACCGGGGAGCTGTTTTTT. Translated: CATSRTWSNTGELFF.